The rows below give T cell receptor beta chains drawn from one sample of a study of blood T cell repertoires in COVID-19. Sequencing used immunoSEQ multiplex PCR; TCRdb keeps in-frame clones, though not all of them. The sample holds around 80,000 clones, about 80% seen once. Source material: peripheral blood. The receptors derive from a man aged 45-60 years with active or convalescent COVID-19. Both conserved end residues are trimmed from each CDR3. The size entry is marked missing in some rows and otherwise reads once, few, many or a size class.

V	J	size	CDR3
TRBV6-5	TRBJ2-7	.	ASSFRTGNPYEQY
TRBV9	TRBJ1-4	once	ASSPRDYTSYEKLF
TRBV2	TRBJ1-5	.	ASSDLEEGHQPQH
TRBV18	TRBJ2-3	.	ASSPPGPSTDTQY
TRBV2	TRBJ1-3	once	ASSDDSRNTIY
TRBV7-9	TRBJ2-7	.	ASSSPGPRGGYEQY
TRBV7-2	TRBJ1-5	.	ASSPAQGNNQPQH
TRBV2	TRBJ2-1	.	ASSEEVGSSYNEQF
TRBV30	TRBJ2-2	.	AWSAGTGGDSAGELF
TRBV5-4	TRBJ2-5	.	ASSLGGTSWETQY
TRBV20-1	TRBJ2-1	.	SASQRGNLNEQF
TRBV4-3	TRBJ1-1	.	ASSQEGQAEAF
TRBV7-2	TRBJ2-7	few	ASSLGPFYEQY
TRBV7-7	TRBJ2-2	few	ASSSGLAGATGELF
TRBV7-9	TRBJ2-7	.	ASSLVGGSTYEQY
TRBV5-1	TRBJ2-3	.	ASSLGRGGDTQY
TRBV29-1	TRBJ1-1	few	SPRLGGEAF
TRBV6-1	TRBJ1-5	.	ASSEYVPGGSNQPQH
TRBV5-4	TRBJ2-5	.	ASSLGTGEETQY
TRBV29-1	TRBJ2-5	.	SVESGTETQY
TRBV4-1	TRBJ2-2	.	ASSLTSGRIAELDTGELF
TRBV4-3	TRBJ2-1	.	ASSPGLAGGPREQF
TRBV5-1	TRBJ1-2	few	ASSPAGVDGYT
TRBV6-5	TRBJ2-5	.	ASRWGSGVEETQY
TRBV28	TRBJ2-7	.	ASSFFGGPYEQY
TRBV29-1	TRBJ2-5	.	SVETGGAGRKTQY
TRBV2	TRBJ1-4	.	ASSEVGSREKLF
TRBV7-3	TRBJ2-3	.	ASQGRATDTQY
TRBV3-1/TRBV3-2	TRBJ2-5	.	ASSQDRVAGGRETQY
TRBV5-6	TRBJ1-1	.	ASSLYPVEAF
TRBV6-5	TRBJ2-7	.	ASSLRLAGPYEQY
TRBV7-9	TRBJ2-7	once	ASSQSQDEQY
TRBV5-1	TRBJ2-7	.	ASSPGGADPWEQY
TRBV11-2	TRBJ2-1	.	ASSHSRSYNEQF
TRBV5-6	TRBJ1-6	few	ASSSTTGGYNSPLH
TRBV14	TRBJ2-7	.	ASSQGGGSEQY
TRBV7-8	TRBJ1-2	few	ASSPSGQPLYGYT
TRBV10-1	TRBJ2-3	medium-sized	ASSGSGPTDTQY
TRBV3-1/TRBV3-2	TRBJ1-1	few	ASSQDRVEAF
TRBV4-1	TRBJ2-1	.	ASSQDLGLAQYEQF
TRBV10-3	TRBJ2-1	.	ATLAGAPNEQF
TRBV6-1	TRBJ2-7	medium-sized	ASSEGNYEQY
TRBV6-1	TRBJ1-5	many	ASSEYGGMGQPQH
TRBV6-6	TRBJ1-1	.	ASSRSSPSGTGAYEAF
TRBV6-5	TRBJ1-2	.	ASSPIPGQNYGYT
TRBV4-1	TRBJ1-2	.	ASSQDARTGALGYT
TRBV4-3	TRBJ1-3	once	ASSQEDRDNTIY
TRBV10-3	TRBJ1-5	.	AISESGTGLSNQPQH
TRBV6-4	TRBJ1-3	.	ASSETGQGHTIY
TRBV12-5	TRBJ2-3	.	ASGLAQGVDTQY
TRBV7-6	TRBJ1-1	.	ASSLDPDTEAF
TRBV27	TRBJ1-2	.	ASSFFDRDYGYT
TRBV5-1	TRBJ2-2	.	ASSSGDRGTGELF
TRBV29-1	TRBJ1-1	.	SVGSGSAEAF
TRBV11-1	TRBJ2-1	.	ASSARTFPGVDEQF